The T cell receptor beta chain under discussion was sequenced for a study of cytomegalovirus exposure and HLA in healthy donors. This PCR relied on a set of 60 Vbeta primers and 13 Jbeta primers. Profiling relied on immunoSEQ multiplex PCR, and the TCRdb table lists in-frame clones only, not all of them. This table holds 250,000 to 350,000 clones, 80% to 90% found once. Points on this clone: What it binds is unknown.

Study-wide points: Investigators reported around 150 TCR beta chains as tied to cytomegalovirus. Some V segments (TRBV6-2 and TRBV6-3 among them) were excluded as indistinguishable. Some highly shared sequence variants likely arose as a pipeline artifact.

CDR1 and CDR2 (germline): MGHDK, SYGVNS. V gave up 6 bases and J gave up 6 bases, with 21 bases separating them. The CDR3 is 15 amino acids. Each donor was nominally healthy when sampled (though unrecorded immune exposures were likely). The sequencing sample was made of PBMCs. V is TRBV25-1 and J is TRBJ2-7, with TRBD1 as a possible D gene (6 bases). This receptor was taken from a man aged 40-55 years in good health and CMV-seropositive. The CDR3 loop reads CASRLERTETSEQYF. CDR3 bases: TGTGCCAGCAGGTTAGAAAGGACAGAGACCTCCGAGCAGTACTTC.